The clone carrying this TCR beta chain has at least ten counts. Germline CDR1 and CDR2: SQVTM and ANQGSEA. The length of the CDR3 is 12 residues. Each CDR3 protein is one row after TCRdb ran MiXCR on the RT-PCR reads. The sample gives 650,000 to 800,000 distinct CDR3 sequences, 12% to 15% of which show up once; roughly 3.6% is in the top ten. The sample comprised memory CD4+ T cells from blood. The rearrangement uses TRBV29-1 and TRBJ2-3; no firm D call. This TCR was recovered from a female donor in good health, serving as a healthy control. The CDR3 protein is CRASIGEHTQYF. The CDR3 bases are TGCAGGGCATCCATAGGCGAACATACGCAGTATTTT.